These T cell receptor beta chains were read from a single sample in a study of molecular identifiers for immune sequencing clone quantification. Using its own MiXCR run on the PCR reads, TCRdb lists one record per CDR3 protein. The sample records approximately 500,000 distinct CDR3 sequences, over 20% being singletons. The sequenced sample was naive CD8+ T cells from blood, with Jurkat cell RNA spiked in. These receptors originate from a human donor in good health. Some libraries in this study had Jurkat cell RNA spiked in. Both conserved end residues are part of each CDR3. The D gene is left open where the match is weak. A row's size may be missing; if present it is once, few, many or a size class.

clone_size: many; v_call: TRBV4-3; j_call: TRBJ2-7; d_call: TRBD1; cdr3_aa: CASSPGTGSYEQYF; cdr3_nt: TGCGCCAGCAGCCCTGGGACAGGGAGCTACGAGCAGTACTTC
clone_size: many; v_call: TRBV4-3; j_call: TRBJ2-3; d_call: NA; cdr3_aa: CASSQDRLVSTDTQYF; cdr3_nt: TGCGCCAGCAGCCAAGATCGGCTAGTGAGCACAGATACGCAGTATTTT
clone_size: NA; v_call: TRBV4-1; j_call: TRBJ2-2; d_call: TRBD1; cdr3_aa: CASSQGPGQGGILFF; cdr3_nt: TGCGCCAGCAGCCAAGGCCCCGGACAGGGTGGGATTTTGTTTTTT
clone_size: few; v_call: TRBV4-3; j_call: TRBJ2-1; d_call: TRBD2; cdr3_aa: CASSPTAGEYNEQFF; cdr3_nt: TGCGCCAGCAGCCCTACAGCGGGGGAATACAATGAGCAGTTCTTC
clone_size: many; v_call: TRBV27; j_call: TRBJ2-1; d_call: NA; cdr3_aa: CASSSLDSLNEQFF; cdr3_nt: TGTGCCAGCAGTTCCCTGGACAGCCTGAATGAGCAGTTCTTC
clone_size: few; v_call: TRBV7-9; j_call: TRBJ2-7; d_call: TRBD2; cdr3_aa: CASSLMDSGPYEQYF; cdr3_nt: TGTGCCAGCAGCTTAATGGATAGCGGGCCATACGAGCAGTACTTC
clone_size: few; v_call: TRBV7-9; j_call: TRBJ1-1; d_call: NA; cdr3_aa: CASSPTTDLTEAFF; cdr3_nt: TGTGCCAGCAGCCCGACGACAGACCTCACTGAAGCTTTCTTT
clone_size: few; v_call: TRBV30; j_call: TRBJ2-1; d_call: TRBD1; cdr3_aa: CASQGEPPSYNEQFF; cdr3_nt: TGTGCCTCCCAGGGGGAGCCGCCCTCCTACAATGAGCAGTTCTTC
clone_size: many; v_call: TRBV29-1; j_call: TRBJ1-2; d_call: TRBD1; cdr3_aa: CSVEGQGTGYTF; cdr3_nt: TGCAGCGTTGAGGGACAGGGTACTGGCTACACCTTC
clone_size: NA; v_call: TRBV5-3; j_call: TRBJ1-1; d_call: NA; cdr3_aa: CARSLVWLEAFF; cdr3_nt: TGTGCCAGAAGCTTAGTTTGGTTGGAGGCTTTCTTT
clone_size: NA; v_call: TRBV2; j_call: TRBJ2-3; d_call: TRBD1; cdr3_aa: CGLTPWDRGQDTQYF; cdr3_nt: TGTGGATTAACACCGTGGGACAGGGGGCAAGATACGCAGTATTTT
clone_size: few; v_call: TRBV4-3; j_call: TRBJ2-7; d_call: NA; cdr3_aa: CASSQVQGTYYEQYF; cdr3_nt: TGCGCCAGCAGCCAAGTCCAGGGGACGTACTACGAGCAGTACTTC
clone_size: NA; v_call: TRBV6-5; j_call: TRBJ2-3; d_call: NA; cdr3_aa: CASTFALTDTQYF; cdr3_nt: TGTGCCAGCACATTTGCCTTGACTGATACGCAGTATTTT
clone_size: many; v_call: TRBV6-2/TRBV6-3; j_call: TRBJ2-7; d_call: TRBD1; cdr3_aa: CASSYGTGGQYF; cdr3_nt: TGTGCCAGCAGTTACGGGACAGGGGGCCAGTACTTC
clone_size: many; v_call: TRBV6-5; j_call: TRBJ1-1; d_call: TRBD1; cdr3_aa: CASSSGGVTEAFF; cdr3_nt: TGTGCCAGCAGCTCAGGGGGCGTCACTGAAGCTTTCTTT